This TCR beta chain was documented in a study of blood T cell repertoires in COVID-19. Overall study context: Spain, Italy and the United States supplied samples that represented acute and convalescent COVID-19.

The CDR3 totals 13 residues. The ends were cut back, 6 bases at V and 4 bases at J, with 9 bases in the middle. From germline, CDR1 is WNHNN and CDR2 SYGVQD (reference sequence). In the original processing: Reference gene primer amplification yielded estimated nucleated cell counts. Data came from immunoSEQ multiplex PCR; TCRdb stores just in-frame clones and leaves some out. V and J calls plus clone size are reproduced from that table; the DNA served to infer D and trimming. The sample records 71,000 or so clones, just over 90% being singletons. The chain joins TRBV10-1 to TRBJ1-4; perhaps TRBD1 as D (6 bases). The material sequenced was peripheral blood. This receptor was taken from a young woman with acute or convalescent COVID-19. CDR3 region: CASRDSYNEKLFF. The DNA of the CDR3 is TGCGCCAGCAGGGACAGCTATAATGAAAAACTGTTTTTT.